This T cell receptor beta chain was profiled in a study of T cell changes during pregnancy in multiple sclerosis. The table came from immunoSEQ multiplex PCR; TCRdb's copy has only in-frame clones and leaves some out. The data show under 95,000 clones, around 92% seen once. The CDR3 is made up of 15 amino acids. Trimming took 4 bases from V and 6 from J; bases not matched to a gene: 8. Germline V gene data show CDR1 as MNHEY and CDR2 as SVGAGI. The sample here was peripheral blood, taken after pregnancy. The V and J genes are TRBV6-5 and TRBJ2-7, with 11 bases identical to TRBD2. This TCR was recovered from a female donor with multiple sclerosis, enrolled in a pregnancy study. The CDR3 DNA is TGTGCCAGCAGTTCGCCACTAGCGGGAGTTGGCGAGCAGTACTTC. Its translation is CASSSPLAGVGEQYF.